The source of this T cell receptor beta chain is a study of blood T cell repertoires in COVID-19. In the study overall: There were acute and convalescent COVID-19 samples, and they came from the United States, Italy and Spain. PBMCs, B-cell-depleted T cells, or T cells were the source of the cDNA or gDNA that made up the material.

In the original processing: Researchers report that nucleated cell counts were estimated from reference gene primer amplification. Method: immunoSEQ multiplex PCR; TCRdb's copy keeps in-frame clones and lacks some. Clone size and the V and J calls come from that table; the DNA yielded D and trimming. The profile shows roughly 250,000 clones, approximately 81% of them singletons. Sequencing input: peripheral blood. The TCR comes from a woman aged 55-69 years with active or convalescent COVID-19.

The CDR3 is CASSKKTDRAHANTEAFF. The CDR3 DNA reads as TGTGCCAGCAGCAAAAAAACGGACAGGGCACATGCGAACACTGAAGCTTTCTTT. The chain has TRBV21-1 and TRBJ1-1; the table's D call TRBD1 went unverified against the DNA. TRBV21-1 is a pseudogene. This CDR3 has 18 amino acids.